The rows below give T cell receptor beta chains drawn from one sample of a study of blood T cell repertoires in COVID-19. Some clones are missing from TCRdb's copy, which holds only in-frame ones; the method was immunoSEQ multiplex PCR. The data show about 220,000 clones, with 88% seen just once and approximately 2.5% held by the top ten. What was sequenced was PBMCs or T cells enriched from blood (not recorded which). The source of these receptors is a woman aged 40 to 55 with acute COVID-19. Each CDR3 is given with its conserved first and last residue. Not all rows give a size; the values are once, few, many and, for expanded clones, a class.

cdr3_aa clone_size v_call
CASRVGGVGNEKLFF NA TRBV19
CASSGFGKRSGFQYF NA TRBV2
CAWSTRTGDQPQHF NA TRBV30
CATSDWTSGRANEQFF NA TRBV24-1
CASLDGVTGQPQHF NA TRBV6-5
CASSSDRAPQYF NA TRBV5-4
CASSARGGYNSPLHF NA TRBV9
CASSLSGGANVLTF NA TRBV27
CAWSVGMDRLNYGYTF NA TRBV30
CATSVDMNTEAFF few TRBV24-1
CSVGQGAYEQYF NA TRBV29-1
CASSITNLAGLFLYF once TRBV7-2
CASSYYSREFF NA TRBV27
CASNTQGGETQYF NA TRBV19
CASSQERVRETQYF NA TRBV4-1
CSGETGRFTDTQYF NA TRBV29-1
CASSQGMNTEAFF NA TRBV19
CASSLRYVEQFF once TRBV12-3/TRBV12-4
CAWTREGRTEAFF NA TRBV30
CASSPKKRQGPGNQPQHF once TRBV5-1
CATSDPVSSGNTIYF NA TRBV24-1
CASLSGTNTDTQYF NA TRBV5-1